What follows is one T cell receptor (beta chain) and its context. The antigen is not known. This entry belongs to a study of cytomegalovirus exposure and HLA in healthy donors. Study context: Among the roughly 400 genotyped donors, approximately 80% were placed in the Caucasian-associated ancestry cluster. Study results and caveats: In most subjects, TCR beta sequences reportedly gave accurate predictions of HLA-A and HLA-B alleles. In vitro, a few CMV-associated chains proved specific for CMV antigens. Serostatus for CMV was the only available immune exposure information.

Germline values: CDR1 PRHDT, CDR2 FYEKMQ (reference sequence). V lost 1 base and J lost 2; bases outside the gene matches: 5. This CDR3 contains 16 residues. PCR amplification relied on 60 Vbeta primers (plus 13 Jbeta primers). The table came from immunoSEQ multiplex PCR; TCRdb's copy has only in-frame clones and leaves some out. This table holds about 120,000 clones, around 79% found once. The specimen was PBMCs. This TCR came from a woman aged 18-30 years in good health and CMV-seronegative. V usage is TRBV13 and J usage is TRBJ2-3, with 8 bases aligning to TRBD2. CDR3 sequence: CASSLERGRATDTQYF. CDR3 DNA: TGTGCCAGCAGCTTAGAGCGGGGGCGTGCCACAGATACGCAGTATTTT.